The clone carrying this T cell receptor (beta chain) was detected ten times or more. CDR1 is SGHAT and CDR2 is FQNNGV in the germline V gene. Deletions cut 0 bases from V and 6 bases from J, with 7 bases between. CDR3 size: 13 residues. These data originate in a study of regulatory T cells in long-lasting Graves disease. Time point indicated: newly diagnosed GD, antithyroid drugs for less than 3 months. The TCR library was made from RNA that had been extracted from PBMCs in TRIzol. iRepertoire HTBI primers and Arm-PCR of CDR3 regions built TCR beta libraries. TCRdb recomputed calls from the multiplex PCR reads with MiXCR, one row per CDR3 protein. The sample lists 450,000 to 700,000 distinct CDR3 sequences; less than 15% were seen once. The same data also contributed to another study, on T cells in Graves' hyperthyroidism and ophthalmopathy. This second study notes: Aged 18 to 65, the patients had hyperthyroidism that was newly diagnosed and had lasted under 2 months. Initially, a first-round RT-PCR of the TCR CDR3 employed the HTBI primer set.

The sequencing here drew on peripheral blood mononuclear cells (PBMCs), taken at new diagnosis, from a patient treated with antithyroid drugs. The receptor was isolated from a man under 40 with Graves disease. This rearrangement joins TRBV11-2 to TRBJ2-3; D ambiguous. The CDR3 DNA sequence: TGTGCCAGCAGCTTAGAAATGCCTGATACGCAGTATTTT. This codes for CASSLEMPDTQYF. The variable domain in full, completed from reference TRBV11-2 and TRBJ2-3, reads EAGVAQSPRYKIIEKRQSVAFWCNPISGHATLYWYQQILGQGPKLLIQFQNNGVVDDSQLPKDRFSAERLKGVDSTLKIQPAKLEDSAVYLCASSLEMPDTQYFGPGTRLTVL.